A single sample gave rise to the 25 T cell receptor beta chains below, sequenced in a study of CD8 T cells in Susac syndrome. With random hexamers, reverse transcription was performed on about 0.5 to 1 ug of RNA. TCRdb reprocessed the immunoSEQ multiplex PCR reads via MiXCR and lists one record per CDR3 protein. Of roughly 180,000 distinct CDR3 sequences listed, about 93% are singletons. Sequencing used CD4+ T cells from PBMCs. Every receptor here comes from a human donor with Susac syndrome.

V gene TRBV1 combines with J gene TRBJ1-2; TRBD1 is the table's D call and was not checked against the DNA. TRBV1 is designated a pseudogene. The CDR3 runs to 15 residues. The CDR3 region is CTSSHLYRVDYGYTF. CDR3 nucleotide sequence: TGCACCAGCAGCCATTTATACAGGGTGGACTATGGCTACACCTTC.

This clonotype was counted once. The rearrangement uses TRBV20-1 and TRBJ2-3, with 7 bases lining up with TRBD2. CDR1 DFQATT and CDR2 SNEGSKA come from the germline V gene (reference sequence). This CDR3 spans 15 amino acids. The ends lost 1 base at V and 2 bases at J; junction bases unmatched: 6. The CDR3 loop reads CSARGSGGHTDTQYF. For the CDR3, the DNA is TGCAGTGCTAGAGGGTCGGGAGGTCACACAGATACGCAGTATTTT.

The genes are TRBV30 and TRBJ2-7; weak D call: TRBD2 (7 bases). Deletions cut 4 bases from V and 6 bases from J, with 16 bases between. CDR1 and CDR2 from the germline V gene are GTSNPN and SVGIG (reference sequence). CDR3 size: 13 residues. DNA of the CDR3: TGTGCCTGGACCGCGGGGGCAGGCCGCGAGCAGTACTTC. Its translation is CAWTAGAGREQYF.

The chain combines TRBV29-1 with TRBJ1-2, with 7 bases matching TRBD1. With V trimmed by 4 bases and J by 6 bases, 8 bases remained unmatched. This CDR3 is 13 amino acids long. Germline assignment: CDR1 SQVTM and CDR2 ANQGSEA. CDR3 DNA: TGCAGCGTTGTCGCAGGGGGGAGAGATGGCTACACCTTC. It is translated as CSVVAGGRDGYTF.

The gene calls are TRBV11-2 and TRBJ2-1, with D possibly being TRBD1 or TRBD2 (6 bases each). The CDR3 consists of 16 residues. Germline V gene data show CDR1 as SGHAT and CDR2 as FQNNGV. V gave up 6 bases and J gave up 6 bases, with 21 bases separating them. CDR3 in amino acids: CASSSRGARNINEQFF. CDR3 DNA: TGTGCCAGCAGTTCGAGGGGGGCAAGAAACATCAATGAGCAGTTCTTC.

This chain links TRBV24-1 with TRBJ2-3; D possibly corresponds to TRBD2 (6 bases). The CDR3 has 14 residues. CDR1 KGHDR and CDR2 SFDVKD come from the germline V gene. V gave up 3 bases and J gave up 8 bases, with 14 bases separating them. CDR3 bases: TGTGCCACCAGTGATGCGGGGTCAGCAGGTACGCAGTATTTT. It codes for CATSDAGSAGTQYF.

The CDR3 sequence: CASSPRQGDYGYTF. CDR3 coding DNA: TGTGCCAGCTCACCACGGCAGGGGGACTATGGCTACACCTTC. The V and J genes are TRBV18 and TRBJ1-2, with 7 nucleotides matching TRBD1. The germline V gene encodes CDR1 KGHSH and CDR2 LQKENI. Germline trimming cut 1 base from V and 3 bases from J; bases unmatched to any gene: 2. This CDR3 region has 14 residues.

The chain has TRBV7-2 and TRBJ2-3, with D possibly TRBD2 on 5 matching bases. The V end was cut by 5 bases, the J end by 1 base, with 16 bases between. From germline, CDR1 is SGHTA and CDR2 FQGNSA. The CDR3 covers 16 residues. CDR3 sequence (DNA): TGTGCCAGCAGCCCCGTGGGAGCAAGAGGCACAGATACGCAGTATTTT. Encoded protein: CASSPVGARGTDTQYF.

The rearrangement joins TRBV12-3 or TRBV12-4 to TRBJ2-1, with D perhaps assigned TRBD1 or TRBD2 (6 bases each). V dropped 1 base and J dropped 6 bases, with 7 bases sitting between them. This CDR3 spans 13 amino acids. CDR3 DNA: TGTGCCAGCAGTTTAGGGGGGGCCAATGAGCAGTTCTTC. Protein product: CASSLGGANEQFF.

The chain couples TRBV4-2 to TRBJ2-2; TRBD2 aligns across 9 bases. This CDR3 is built from 16 residues. Germline lookup yields CDR1 LGHNA and CDR2 YNFKEQ. V lost 0 bases to trimming and J lost 1 base; unmatched junction nucleotides: 0. CDR3 region: CASSQETSGNTGELFF. The CDR3 DNA reads as TGTGCCAGCAGCCAAGAGACTAGCGGGAACACCGGGGAGCTGTTTTTT.

CDR3 loop: CSVGPGTSGTYEQYF. In DNA form, the CDR3 reads TGCAGCGTTGGTCCCGGGACTAGCGGGACCTACGAGCAGTACTTC. This chain uses TRBV29-1 with TRBJ2-7; TRBD2 aligns across 13 bases. The V gene end was trimmed by 4 bases and the J gene end by 2 bases; junction bases not matched to a gene: 5. The CDR3 runs 15 residues. Looked up from germline, CDR1 is SQVTM and CDR2 is ANQGSEA.

This rearrangement joins TRBV28 to TRBJ1-4; D gene uncertain. V lost 3 bases, J lost 12 bases, and 11 bases lay in between. Germline CDR1 reads MDHEN; CDR2 reads SYDVKM. CDR3 length: 12 amino acids. Written as DNA, the CDR3 is TGTGCCAGCAGTTTGATTGCCCGGGAACTGTTTTTT. Its translation: CASSLIARELFF.

This rearrangement joins TRBV6-2 or TRBV6-3 to TRBJ2-6, with no clear D. The CDR3 loop spans 16 amino acids. Germline V CDR1 and CDR2: MNHEY, SVGEGT. Trimming took off 0 bases at V and 0 bases at J, with 6 bases between the two ends. The CDR3 sequence: CASSYSSLSGANVLTF. CDR3 nucleotide sequence: TGTGCCAGCAGTTACTCTTCTCTCTCTGGGGCCAACGTCCTGACTTTC.

The V and J genes are TRBV30 and TRBJ1-6; the match to TRBD1 covers 7 bases. The CDR3 sequence is 13 residues long. Trimming at V came to 5 bases and at J to 7 bases, leaving 5 bases not matched to a gene. Germline V gene lookup returns CDR1 GTSNPN and CDR2 SVGIG (reference sequence). CDR3 sequence reads: CAWRGGLNSPLHF. CDR3 coding DNA: TGTGCCTGGCGAGGGGGCCTCAATTCACCCCTCCACTTT.

This chain links TRBV5-4 with TRBJ1-2; a possible D gene is TRBD1 (5 bases). The CDR3 has 14 residues. Germline loops: CDR1 SGHNT, CDR2 YYREEE (reference sequence). The V end lost 1 base, the J end lost 2 bases, and 9 bases lay between the germline ends. The CDR3 DNA sequence: TGTGCCAGCAGCTTGCAGGGCCAGAACTATGGCTACACCTTC. Protein: CASSLQGQNYGYTF.

This clonotype was detected only once. The gene calls are TRBV28 and TRBJ1-5, with no clear D. Germline CDR1 reads MDHEN; CDR2 reads SYDVKM. Trimming took 7 bases from V and 1 from J, leaving 14 bases between them. There are 15 residues in the CDR3. CDR3 protein: CASNAAFGSNQPQHF. In nucleotides, the CDR3 is TGTGCCAGCAACGCTGCCTTTGGGAGCAATCAGCCCCAGCATTTT.

The V gene is TRBV7-2, the J gene TRBJ1-5; the match to TRBD1 covers 9 bases. V was clipped by 5 bases and J by 7 bases; unmatched bases: 9. Germline V lookup: CDR1 SGHTA, CDR2 FQGNSA. This CDR3 is built from 15 residues. CDR3 region: CASSPRTGARQPQHF. CDR3 nucleotides: TGTGCCAGCAGCCCACGGACAGGGGCCAGACAGCCCCAGCATTTT.

The CDR3 nucleotides read TGTGCCAGCAGCCTCCGTGGGGGGAACTACGAGCAGTACTTC. This gives the protein CASSLRGGNYEQYF. This chain joins TRBV7-9 and TRBJ2-7; maybe TRBD2 (6 bases). Germline V lookup: CDR1 SEHNR, CDR2 FQNEAQ (reference sequence). V shed 5 bases and J shed 3 bases, with 14 bases lying between them. This CDR3 has 14 residues.

This clonotype has only one observation. The chain employs TRBV29-1 and TRBJ2-5; D not resolved. Deletions cut 6 bases from V and 0 bases from J, with 11 bases between. The germline gives CDR1 SQVTM, CDR2 ANQGSEA. The CDR3 has 13 amino acids. The chain's CDR3 is CSVAGRHQETQYF. CDR3 nucleotides: TGCAGCGTAGCCGGACGCCACCAAGAGACCCAGTACTTC. Full variable domain (missing parts from reference TRBV29-1 and TRBJ2-5): SAVISQKPSRDICQRGTSLTIQCQVDSQVTMMFWYRQQPGQSLTLIATANQGSEATYESGFVIDKFPISRPNLTFSTLTVSNMSPEDSSIYLCSVAGRHQETQYFGPGTRLLVL.

The gene calls are TRBV20-1 and TRBJ2-7, with a possible D match to TRBD1 (6 bases). Germline assignment: CDR1 DFQATT and CDR2 SNEGSKA (reference sequence). Trimming removed 4 bases at V and 3 bases at J, with 10 bases between. This CDR3 contains 12 residues. CDR3 protein: CSATTGNYEQYF. The CDR3 DNA is TGCAGTGCTACTACAGGGAACTACGAGCAGTACTTC.

This chain links TRBV27 with TRBJ1-1; D gene uncertain. Trimming took 6 bases from V and 10 from J, leaving 21 bases between them. CDR1 is MNHEY, CDR2 SMNVEV, per germline (reference sequence). The length of the CDR3 is 14 residues. The CDR3 loop is CASRERLGGWGAFF. The CDR3 nucleotides are TGTGCCAGCAGGGAAAGACTTGGTGGGTGGGGAGCTTTCTTT.

This sequence joins TRBV20-1 and TRBJ2-3; D call uncertain. Germline V lookup: CDR1 DFQATT, CDR2 SNEGSKA (reference sequence). Trimming cost V 3 bases and J 9 bases, with 10 bases left between them. The length of the CDR3 is 11 residues. As DNA, the CDR3 is TGCAGTGCTAGGACCATCAGGACGCAGTATTTT. Translation gives CSARTIRTQYF.

The chain is built from TRBV29-1 and TRBJ1-1; tentatively, D is TRBD1 (5 bases). The CDR3 consists of 13 residues. The V gene lost 6 bases and the J gene lost 0 bases, with 11 bases spanning the gap. Germline CDR1 is SQVTM and CDR2 is ANQGSEA. This CDR3 reads CSVRTLMNTEAFF. The CDR3 nucleotides read TGCAGCGTACGGACACTGATGAACACTGAAGCTTTCTTT.

This chain joins TRBV11-2 and TRBJ2-7; possible D gene TRBD2, 5 bases. This CDR3 region has 14 residues. V was trimmed by 5 bases and J by 2 bases, leaving 13 bases between them. Germline V CDR1 and CDR2: SGHAT, FQNNGV. The CDR3 bases are TGTGCCAGCAGCCCCCTCCGGGGAGCCTACGAGCAGTACTTC. The encoded protein is CASSPLRGAYEQYF.

This chain uses TRBV20-1 with TRBJ2-7; possible D gene TRBD1, 7 bases. The V and J ends lost 6 bases and 2 bases respectively, with 20 bases between them. From germline, CDR1 is DFQATT and CDR2 SNEGSKA (reference sequence). The CDR3 is 15 residues long. The CDR3 DNA sequence: TGCAGTGCGGCCAGGAGGGGGCAGGGACCCTACGAGCAGTACTTC. As protein: CSAARRGQGPYEQYF.